This TCR beta chain originates from a study of T cells in Graves' hyperthyroidism and ophthalmopathy. Germline V gene data show CDR1 as SNHLY and CDR2 as FYNNEI. The CDR3 runs 14 residues. In regard to this clonotype: What it binds is unknown. A clone one base away is much larger, so this may be a read error.

General study findings and limits: Also found in blood were most expanded thyroid clonotypes above 0.001.

The CDR3 regions of TCR beta were amplified from RNA transcripts. Primed by the HTBI set, a first-round RT-PCR was run on the TCR CDR3. TCRdb ran MiXCR on the multiplex PCR reads and lists one entry per CDR3 protein. Of about 760,000 distinct CDR3 sequences listed, roughly 32% are singletons. Patients were excluded for uncontrolled infection, other autoimmune disease, pregnancy or lactation. This TCR was recovered from a woman between 35 and 50 years old with Graves' hyperthyroidism. Sequencing was carried out using blood. The rearrangement links TRBV2 to TRBJ1-4; D may be TRBD1 (5 bases). This CDR3 reads CASNVYRTNGKLFF. In DNA, the CDR3 is TGTGCCAGCAATGTATACAGGACTAATGGAAAACTGTTTTTT.